These 8 T cell receptor beta chains were all obtained from the same sample, sequenced in a study of T cell repertoires in cytomegalovirus infection. MiXCR, run by TCRdb on the reads, gives a single entry per CDR3 protein. The data hold about 310,000 distinct CDR3 sequences, with around 25% observed a single time. No antigen is known for these receptors. The sample consisted of cultured PBMCs, taken from culture after CMV antigen stimulation. These receptors came from a human donor in good health (CMV status not recorded). Some clones in this sample may be carry-over from other donors' samples.

The sample holds many counts of this clonotype. A read error is possible here, since a much larger clone lies one base away. V usage is TRBV7-8 and J usage is TRBJ2-3; D is uncertain. Trimming shortened V by 1 base and J by 0 bases, and 5 bases separated the two germline ends. This CDR3 region has 14 residues. Germline CDR1 and CDR2: SGHVS and FQNEAQ. The CDR3: CASSLGVSTDTQYF. The CDR3 bases are TGTGCCAGCAGCTTAGGGGTGAGCACAGATACGCAGTATTTT.

The CDR3 is CASSQATGLAGEDTQYF. The CDR3 DNA sequence: TGCGCCAGCAGCCAAGCCACCGGACTAGCGGGAGAAGATACGCAGTATTTT. V is TRBV4-1 and J is TRBJ2-3, with TRBD2 matching 13 bases. The germline gives CDR1 MGHRA, CDR2 YSYEKL. The CDR3 has 17 residues. The junction had 6 bases not matched to a gene; V was cut back by 1 base and J by 5 bases.

The chain joins TRBV5-4 to TRBJ1-2; D is undetermined. The CDR3 extends over 14 amino acids. V gave up 4 bases and J gave up 5 bases, with 15 bases separating them. From germline, CDR1 is SGHNT and CDR2 YYREEE (reference sequence). In DNA form, the CDR3 reads TGTGCCAGCAGCCCTGACGGCGGGCAATATGGCTACACCTTC. The encoded protein is CASSPDGGQYGYTF.

This clonotype was seen a handful of times. V usage is TRBV20-1 and J usage is TRBJ1-1; the D gene is possibly TRBD1 (5 bases). This CDR3 comprises 11 residues. Per germline, CDR1 DFQATT and CDR2 SNEGSKA (reference sequence). Trimming took 8 bases from V and 1 from J, leaving 8 bases between them. CDR3 bases: TGCAGTTCGACAGCGAACACTGAAGCTTTCTTT. Its protein product is CSSTANTEAFF.

This clonotype was counted at least ten times. The genes are TRBV20-1 and TRBJ2-1, with 8 bases aligning to TRBD2. This CDR3 is 14 amino acids long. Germline-derived CDR1 and CDR2 are DFQATT and SNEGSKA (reference sequence). V dropped 3 bases and J dropped 8; count of bases not matched to a gene: 9. The CDR3 region is CSASGRGVFDEQFF. The CDR3 DNA reads TGCAGTGCTAGCGGGAGGGGTGTTTTCGATGAGCAGTTCTTC.

Many counts were recorded for this clonotype. The J gene is TRBJ2-1, the V gene TRBV7-2, with D perhaps matching TRBD2 (6 bases). This CDR3 has 14 amino acids. With 2 bases removed from V and 7 bases from J, the gap between germline ends came to 12 bases. Germline lookup yields CDR1 SGHTA and CDR2 FQGNSA. CDR3 loop: CASSLYGSRNEQFF. The CDR3 DNA is TGTGCCAGCAGCTTATACGGGAGTAGGAATGAGCAGTTCTTC.

This clonotype was counted a few times. This chain's CDR3 is CASSVQGANYGYTF. CDR3 sequence (DNA): TGTGCCAGCAGCGTACAGGGAGCTAACTATGGCTACACCTTC. V is TRBV28 and J is TRBJ1-2, with D perhaps TRBD1 (6 bases). Trimming removed 6 bases from V and 0 bases from J, with 11 bases in between. Germline-derived CDR1 and CDR2 are MDHEN and SYDVKM. The CDR3 extends over 14 amino acids.

The CDR3 region is CASSLAGGEQYV. The CDR3 DNA is TGCGCCAGCAGCTTGGCGGGGGGGGAGCAGTACGTC. The V and J genes are TRBV13 and TRBJ2-7; 9 nucleotides match TRBD2. The length of the CDR3 is 12 residues. Germline V gives CDR1 PRHDT, CDR2 FYEKMQ (reference sequence).